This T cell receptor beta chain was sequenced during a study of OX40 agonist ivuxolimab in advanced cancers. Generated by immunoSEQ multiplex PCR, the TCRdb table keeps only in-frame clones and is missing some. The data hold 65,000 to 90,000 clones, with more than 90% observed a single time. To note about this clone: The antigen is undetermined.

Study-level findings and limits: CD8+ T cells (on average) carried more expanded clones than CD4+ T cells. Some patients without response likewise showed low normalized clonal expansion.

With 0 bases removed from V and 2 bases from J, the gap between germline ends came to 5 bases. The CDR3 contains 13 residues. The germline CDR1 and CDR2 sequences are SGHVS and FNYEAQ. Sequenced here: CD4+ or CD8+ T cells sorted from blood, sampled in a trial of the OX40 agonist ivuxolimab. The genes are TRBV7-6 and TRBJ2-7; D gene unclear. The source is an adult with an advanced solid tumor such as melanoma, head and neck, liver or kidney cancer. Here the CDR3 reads CASSLAQPYEQYF. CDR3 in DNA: TGTGCCAGCAGCTTAGCTCAGCCCTACGAGCAGTACTTC.